The subject of this entry is one TCR beta chain. The sample is drawn from a study of blood T cells in healthy people across ages. V lost 3 bases and J lost 2; bases outside the gene matches: 8. Germline loops: CDR1 DFQATT, CDR2 SNEGSKA (reference sequence). This CDR3 contains 15 residues. A second PCR of 7 to 11 cycles used a sample-barcoded 5' primer and a J-beta primer mix. In TCRdb, the 5' RACE reads were re-called with MiXCR into one record per CDR3 protein. The sample has 500,000 to 550,000 distinct CDR3 sequences, 24% seen once; the top ten hold 7.5% to 9%. Each sample gave at least 7 million isolated PBMCs. The data were also submitted as part of a second study, on T cells of mothers and their children.

Material for sequencing was blood. The V gene is TRBV20-1, the J gene TRBJ1-1; 8 bases are a match to TRBD1. The receptor was derived from a boy between 5 and 17 years old in good health. The CDR3 DNA reads as TGCAGTGCTAGGGGGCAGGGGGCCGTCAACACTGAAGCTTTCTTT. This codes for CSARGQGAVNTEAFF.